This TCR beta chain was identified during a study of shared clonotypes between healthy human individuals. Study results and caveats: In the sorted subsets, rarefaction showed sequencing was incomplete despite large depth. Naive subsets, compared against memory subsets, generally had larger estimated richness values.

Trimming took 3 bases from V and 3 from J, leaving 15 bases between them. This CDR3 is 16 amino acids long. Germline CDR1 and CDR2: SGHVS and FQNEAQ. Those who donated, Caucasian adults without exception, all lived in Nashville, Tennessee. As to this clone: Its antigen is not known.

Deep-level running was used for the assay. The table came from immunoSEQ multiplex PCR; TCRdb's copy has only in-frame clones and leaves some out. Of roughly 650,000 clones in the sample, around 97% are singletons; the top ten hold 0.045% to 0.06%. V usage is TRBV7-8 and J usage is TRBJ1-5; TRBD1 might be the D (5 bases). The source of this sequence is a woman aged 25 to 45 in good health. The sample taken for sequencing was naive CD4+ T cells sorted from blood. Subset indicated: CD45RA+ positively selected. Here the CDR3 reads CASSFGGADLNQPQHF. CDR3 nucleotide sequence: TGTGCCAGCAGCTTTGGAGGGGCCGACCTCAATCAGCCCCAGCATTTT.